This T cell receptor beta chain comes out of a study of CD8 T cells in ankylosing spondylitis. Study-level points and caveats: A TCR beta motif made of fewer than ten highly homologous variants seemed typical of ankylosing spondylitis blood. Matched synovial fluid from ankylosing spondylitis patients was reported to be enriched for disease-linked clones. Some motif variants were previously reported in reactive arthritis synovial fluid and blood.

Trimming shortened V by 2 bases and J by 5 bases, and 13 bases separated the two germline ends. Germline V CDR1 and CDR2: SEHNR, FQNEAQ (reference sequence). This CDR3 spans 15 amino acids. Quantitative 5'-RACE was performed with molecular barcodes, and it yielded the TCR beta libraries. TCRdb re-analysed the 5' RACE reads in MiXCR, keeping a single row per CDR3 protein. This sample yields about 330,000 distinct CDR3 sequences, of which 7.5% to 9% are seen a single time; more than 14% belongs to the top ten. This clonotype was counted a few times. The antigen is undetermined. This TCR was sampled from a male donor with ankylosing spondylitis. What was sequenced was blood, either unsorted or a sorted T cell fraction (not recorded which). The rearrangement links TRBV7-9 to TRBJ2-1; D may match TRBD1 or TRBD2 (5 bases each). CDR3 sequence: CASSLHIGTNNEQFF. CDR3 in DNA: TGTGCCAGCAGCTTACATATCGGGACCAACAATGAGCAGTTCTTC.